Listed here is a single TCR beta chain. Its target antigen remains unknown. There are no base qualities to consult, and no much larger clone falls within one base. The instrument was an Illumina NovaSeq 6000. TCRalpha and TCRbeta cDNA libraries were constructed by 5'RACE with constant-segment primers, with sample barcodes and unique molecular identifiers being introduced. Trizol reagent was used to extract RNA from every sample. The libraries were amplified in two PCR steps, and the second step added a second sample barcode and Illumina TruSeq adapters. Sequencing of the libraries was done on an Illumina NovaSeq, producing 2 x 150 bp paired-end reads. Turning to the authors' computational methods: Demultiplexing of reads and collapsing into UMI-guided consensus sequences were performed with migec v1.2.7. Using mixcr v2.1.11, the UMI consensuses were aligned to TRA and TRB V and J templates and assembled into clonotypes. A clonotype was counted as expanded or contracted only when both edgeR and NoisET called the clonotype significant, with the noise models trained on biological replicates. For edgeR calls, the cutoffs were a false discovery rate-adjusted p below 0.01 and a log2 fold-change threshold of 1. As an exploratory analysis of dynamics, max-normalized trajectories of the 1000 most abundant clonotypes were examined with PCA combined with hierarchical clustering. Each responding clone was given a CD4 or CD8 phenotype based on the CD4+ and CD8+ repertoires, which had been sequenced separately. The public reads were run again by TCRdb, first through fastp at Q25 and then through MiXCR, and only productive beta chains were kept. Merged by CDR3 protein, the rows form single entries marked with the most common genes and DNA. What appears here as the V and J calls and clone size reflects TCRdb's work, not the paper's. The sample yields 250,000 to 350,000 distinct CDR3 sequences; approximately 14% were counted once. The ten largest clones add up to 21% of the sample.

This sample is part of a study of T-cell memory formation after mild COVID-19 (dated by TCRdb to the early 2020s). Regarding the study in general: TCR sequence clusters from the two donors were largely donor specific. In two donors, T-cell clones that expanded and contracted after mild COVID-19 were tracked by sequencing TCRalpha and TCRbeta repertoires over time. The cohort was made up of two young adult volunteers, one female and one male, who were previously healthy.

V lost 0 bases and J lost 0 bases; the stretch between them is 12 bases long. Per the germline V gene, SGHTA is the CDR1 and FQGNSA is the CDR2. The CDR3 covers 17 residues, taking in both the cysteine and the phenylalanine. Of the read, only the CDR3 DNA is kept; its 51 bases are in frame from base 1. Ficoll-Paque density gradient centrifugation was used to isolate PBMCs. What the research found in general, with its limitations: The second-wave clones that peaked on day 37 were not confirmed to be SARS-CoV-2 specific. Some responding clones were found in pre-infection memory, which suggests that pre-existing cross-reactive memory T cells took part in the SARS-CoV-2 response. Clones that contracted from day 15 to 85 showed balanced CD4/CD8 phenotypes, whereas a second wave of clones that expanded from day 15 to 37 leaned towards CD4+. Only a couple of mild cases were covered by the study, and larger cohorts that include severe cases with pre-infection samples were considered necessary. Contracting CD4+ clones were located mainly in the CM and EM memory subsets, whereas CD8+ clones were found to be enriched in EMRA.

The clonotype comes from a man between 18 and 35 years old who had mild COVID-19 (a few samples of this study predate the infection). The sample titles of this study are shuffled in the database, so cell type and time point are left out; the donor was told from shared clones. The receptor chain draws on TRBV7-2 and TRBJ2-1; the D gene is perhaps TRBD2, on 6 matching bases. Sequences were obtained from PBMCs or a T cell subset sorted from them (not recorded which). The CDR3 protein is CASSLARRGLSYNEQFF. In nucleotide form, the sequence is TGTGCCAGCAGCTTAGCGAGGCGGGGACTCTCCTACAATGAGCAGTTCTTC.